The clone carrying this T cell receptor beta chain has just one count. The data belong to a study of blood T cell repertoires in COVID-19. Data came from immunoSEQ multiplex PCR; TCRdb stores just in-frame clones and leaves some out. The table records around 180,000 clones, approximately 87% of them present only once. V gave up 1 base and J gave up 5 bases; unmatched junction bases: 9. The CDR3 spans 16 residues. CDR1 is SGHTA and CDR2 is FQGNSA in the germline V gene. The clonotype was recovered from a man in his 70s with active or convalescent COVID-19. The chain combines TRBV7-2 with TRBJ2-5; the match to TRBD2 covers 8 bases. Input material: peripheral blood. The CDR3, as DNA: TGTGCCAGCAGCTTAGGACGACTAGCGCGTGCGGAGACCCAGTACTTC. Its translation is CASSLGRLARAETQYF.